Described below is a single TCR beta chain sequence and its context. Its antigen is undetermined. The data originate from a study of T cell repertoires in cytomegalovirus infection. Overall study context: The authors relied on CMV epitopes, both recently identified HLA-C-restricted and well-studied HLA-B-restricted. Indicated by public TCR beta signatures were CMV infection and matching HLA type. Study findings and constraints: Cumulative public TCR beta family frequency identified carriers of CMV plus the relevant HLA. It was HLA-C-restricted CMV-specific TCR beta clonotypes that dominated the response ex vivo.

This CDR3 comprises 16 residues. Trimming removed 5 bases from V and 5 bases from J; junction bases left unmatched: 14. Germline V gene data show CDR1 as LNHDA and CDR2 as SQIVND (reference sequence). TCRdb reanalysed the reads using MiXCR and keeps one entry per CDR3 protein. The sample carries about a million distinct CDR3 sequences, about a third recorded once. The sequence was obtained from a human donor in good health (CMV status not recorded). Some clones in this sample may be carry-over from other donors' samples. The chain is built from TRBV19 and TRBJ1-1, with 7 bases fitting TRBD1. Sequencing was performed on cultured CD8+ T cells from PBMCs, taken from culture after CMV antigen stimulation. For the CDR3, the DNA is TGTGCCAGTAGTCCCCGGGACAGACGAATGAGGACTGAAGCTTTCTTT. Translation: CASSPRDRRMRTEAFF.